Only a few counts were recorded for the clone carrying this TCR beta chain. The antigen is undetermined. This CDR3 contains 14 residues. Trimming removed 7 bases from V and 4 bases from J, with 16 bases in between. CDR1 LNHDA and CDR2 SQIVND come from the germline V gene (reference sequence). The data stem from a study of Graves' ophthalmopathy and Graves' hyperthyroidism. Study-wide points: Ophthalmopathy progression cases were predicted by the model with 70% to 71% sensitivity and less than 85% specificity.

Ophthalmopathy donors' eye disease showed moderate-to-severe activity, CAS of at least 3, NOSPECS of at least 4 and duration under 3 months. Patients were left out if they had other autoimmune diseases, uncontrolled infections, pregnancy or lactation. The authors amplified TCR beta CDR3 regions, and they did so from RNA transcripts for repertoire sequencing. A first-round RT-PCR used HTBI primers, followed by a second-round multiplex PCR. TCRdb used MiXCR to reprocess the multiplex PCR reads, holding one entry per CDR3 protein. Counted here are 660,000 or so distinct CDR3 sequences, roughly two fifths occurring once; the ten biggest clones make up under 3.5%.

The chain employs TRBV19 and TRBJ1-1, with D unresolved. This TCR was sampled from an adult man with Graves' ophthalmopathy. Source material: peripheral blood. The CDR3 sequence is CASILWSRGTEAFF. As DNA, the CDR3 is TGTGCCAGTATTCTCTGGTCACGGGGCACTGAAGCTTTCTTT.